A single sample is the source of the 11 T cell receptor beta chains below, sequenced in a study of regulatory T cells in long-lasting Graves disease. Time point: persistent/refractory GD, antithyroid drugs over 5 years with positive TRAb. Extracted RNA from PBMCs served as the source of the TCR library. The TCR beta library used iRepertoire HTBI primers with Arm-PCR amplification of CDR3. TCRdb used MiXCR to reprocess the multiplex PCR reads, holding one entry per CDR3 protein. Among around 430,000 distinct CDR3 sequences, approximately 23% were seen once, and the ten largest hold under 15%. The input for sequencing was peripheral blood mononuclear cells (PBMCs), taken when the disease was refractory, from a patient treated with antithyroid drugs. Every receptor here comes from a female donor with Graves disease.

V and J are TRBV19 and TRBJ1-5, with unresolved D. CDR1 and CDR2 (germline): LNHDA, SQIVND (reference sequence). The CDR3 runs to 12 residues. The V and J ends lost 3 bases and 5 bases respectively, with 5 bases between them. DNA of the CDR3: TGTGCCAGTAGTATGCGGTATCAGCCCCAGCATTTT. This translates into CASSMRYQPQHF.

This clonotype occurred a few times. This sequence joins TRBV27 and TRBJ2-4, with D unclear. The germline gives CDR1 MNHEY, CDR2 SMNVEV (reference sequence). V gave up 7 bases and J gave up 6 bases, with 7 bases separating them. This CDR3 is built from 11 residues. CDR3 sequence: CASTLGNIQYF. CDR3 DNA: TGTGCCAGCACTCTCGGAAACATTCAGTACTTC.

This clonotype was recorded a few times. J is TRBJ1-1 and V is TRBV6-2 or TRBV6-3; TRBD1 aligns across 7 bases. After removal of 5 bases from V and 2 bases from J, the junction contained 5 bases not matched to a gene. The V gene's germline CDR1 is MNHEY and CDR2 SVGEGT. The CDR3 spans 14 residues. Here the CDR3 reads CASSDTGVNTEAFF. CDR3 sequence (DNA): TGTGCCAGCAGTGACACAGGGGTAAACACTGAAGCTTTCTTT.

This clonotype was picked up a small number of times. The chain's CDR3 is CASSHRPRSSYNEQFF. The CDR3 DNA follows: TGTGCCAGCAGCCACCGTCCGAGGAGCTCCTACAATGAGCAGTTCTTC. The chain recombines TRBV11-3 with TRBJ2-1; the D is unclear. The germline CDR1 and CDR2 sequences are SGHNT and YENEEA. Trimming cost V 5 bases and J 0 bases, with 14 bases left between them. This CDR3 has 16 residues.

A few counts support this clonotype. The chain has TRBV13 and TRBJ2-7; TRBD2 aligns across 12 bases. Trimming took 0 bases from V and 2 from J; bases not matched to a gene: 2. In germline, CDR1 is PRHDT, CDR2 FYEKMQ (reference sequence). The CDR3 is 16 residues long. This CDR3 reads CASSLGLAGGTYEQYF. CDR3 DNA sequence: TGTGCCAGCAGCTTAGGACTAGCGGGGGGCACCTACGAGCAGTACTTC.

This clonotype was detected a few times. The chain uses TRBV4-1 and TRBJ2-5, with D perhaps being TRBD1 or TRBD2 (5 bases each). There are 15 residues in the CDR3. V lost 3 bases, J lost 5 bases, and 16 bases lay in between. CDR1 and CDR2 from the germline V gene are MGHRA and YSYEKL. CDR3 in DNA: TGCGCCAGCAGCCACGGGGACGTCCTGAGGGAGACCCAGTACTTC. Protein: CASSHGDVLRETQYF.

The DNA for the CDR3 is TGTGCCAGTTGTGGGCGGGACAGGGTAAATTCACCCCTCCACTTT. The encoded protein is CASCGRDRVNSPLHF. The V and J genes are TRBV28 and TRBJ1-6; 9 nucleotides agree with TRBD1. The CDR3 covers 15 residues. V trimming: 9 bases; J trimming: 7 bases; junction bases outside the gene matches: 10. Looked up from germline, CDR1 is MDHEN and CDR2 is SYDVKM.

This clonotype was recorded at least ten times. The V call is TRBV15, the J call TRBJ1-1, with D tentatively TRBD1 (5 bases). V lost 2 bases and J 5 bases, leaving 9 bases between the germline ends. CDR3 size: 13 residues. CDR1 LNHNV and CDR2 YYDKDF come from the germline V gene (reference sequence). CDR3 DNA sequence: TGTGCCACCAGCAGACAGGGAAGGACTGAAGCTTTCTTT. This gives the protein CATSRQGRTEAFF.

This clonotype showed up many times. As DNA, the CDR3 is TGTGCCAGCAGTGAACTCCATACGGAAACTGGGGCCAACGTCCTGACTTTC. Its translation is CASSELHTETGANVLTF. The chain uses TRBV27 and TRBJ2-6; no reliable D call. Germline CDR1 and CDR2: MNHEY and SMNVEV (reference sequence). V lost 5 bases and J lost 2, with 16 bases in between. The CDR3 sequence is 17 residues long. Supplemented by reference TRBV27 and TRBJ2-6, the full variable domain reads EAQVTQNPRYLITVTGKKLTVTCSQNMNHEYMSWYRQDPGLGLRQIYYSMNVEVTDKGDVPEGYKVSRKEKRNFPLILESPSPNQTSLYFCASSELHTETGANVLTFGAGSRLTVL.

V gene TRBV20-1 combines with J gene TRBJ2-5, with TRBD2 matching over 7 bases. Germline CDR1 is DFQATT and CDR2 is SNEGSKA (reference sequence). Trimming removed 1 base from V and 1 base from J; junction bases left unmatched: 9. The CDR3 spans 16 residues. In nucleotides, the CDR3 is TGCAGTGCTAGAGGTTTCCGGGAGGCTCCCCAAGAGACCCAGTACTTC. This codes for CSARGFREAPQETQYF.

This clonotype has just a few counts. The chain recombines TRBV6-2 or TRBV6-3 with TRBJ2-3; 13 nucleotides align to TRBD2. The germline gives CDR1 MNHEY, CDR2 SVGEGT. V gave up 0 bases and J gave up 2 bases; unmatched junction bases: 8. The CDR3 covers 19 residues. The CDR3 nucleotides are TGTGCCAGCAGTTACTCGACATCCGGGACTAGCGGGAACACAGATACGCAGTATTTT. Protein sequence: CASSYSTSGTSGNTDTQYF.